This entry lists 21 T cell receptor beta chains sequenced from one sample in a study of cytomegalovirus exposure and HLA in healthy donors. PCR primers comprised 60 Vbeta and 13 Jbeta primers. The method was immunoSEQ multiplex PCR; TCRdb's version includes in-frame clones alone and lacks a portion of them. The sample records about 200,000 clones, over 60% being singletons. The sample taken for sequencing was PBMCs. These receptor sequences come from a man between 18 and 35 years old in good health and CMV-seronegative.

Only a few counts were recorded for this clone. The CDR3 sequence: CATKTENTGELFF. The CDR3 DNA reads as TGTGCCACCAAAACGGAGAATACCGGGGAGCTGTTTTTT. V and J are TRBV6-5 and TRBJ2-2, with D unclear. Germline-derived CDR1 and CDR2 are MNHEY and SVGAGI. Trimming removed 10 bases at V and 5 bases at J, with 14 bases between. The CDR3 totals 13 residues.

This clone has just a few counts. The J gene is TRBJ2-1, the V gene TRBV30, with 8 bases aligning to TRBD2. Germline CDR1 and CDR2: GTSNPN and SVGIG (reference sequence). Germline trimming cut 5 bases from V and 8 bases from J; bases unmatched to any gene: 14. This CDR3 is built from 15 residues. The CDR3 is CAWGKVGLGYYEQFF. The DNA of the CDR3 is TGTGCCTGGGGCAAAGTGGGACTAGGGTATTATGAGCAGTTCTTC.

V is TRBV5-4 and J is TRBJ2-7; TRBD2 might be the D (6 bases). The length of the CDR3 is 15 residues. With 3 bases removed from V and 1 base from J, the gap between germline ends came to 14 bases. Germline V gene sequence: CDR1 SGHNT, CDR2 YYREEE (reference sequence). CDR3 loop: CASSSGGALSYEQYF. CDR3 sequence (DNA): TGTGCCAGCAGCTCCGGGGGAGCGTTATCCTACGAGCAGTACTTC.

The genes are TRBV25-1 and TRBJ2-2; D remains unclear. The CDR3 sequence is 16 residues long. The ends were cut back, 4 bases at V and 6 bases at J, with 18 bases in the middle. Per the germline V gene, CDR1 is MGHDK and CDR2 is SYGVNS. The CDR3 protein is CASSVFQDYEAGELFF. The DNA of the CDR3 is TGTGCCAGCAGTGTGTTTCAAGATTACGAGGCCGGGGAGCTGTTTTTT.

CDR3 loop: CASSSAGNNEQFF. The CDR3 nucleotides are TGTGCCAGCAGCTCCGCGGGGAACAATGAGCAGTTCTTC. This sequence joins TRBV5-4 and TRBJ2-1; TRBD2 is a possible D gene (6 bases). V dropped 3 bases and J dropped 5 bases, with 9 bases sitting between them. CDR1 and CDR2 (germline): SGHNT, YYREEE (reference sequence). The CDR3 totals 13 residues.

CDR3 sequence reads: CASIGTGSEAFF. In nucleotides, the CDR3 is TGTGCCAGCATAGGGACAGGCTCCGAAGCTTTCTTT. This chain uses TRBV2 with TRBJ1-1, with TRBD1 matching 8 bases. Per the germline V gene, CDR1 is SNHLY and CDR2 is FYNNEI. CDR3 length: 12 amino acids. J was trimmed by 8 bases and V by 7 bases; bases with no gene match: 6.

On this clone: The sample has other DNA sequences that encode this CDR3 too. CDR3 sequence reads: CASSLGQGGSGNTIYF. The CDR3 DNA reads TGCGCCAGCAGCTTGGGACAGGGAGGTTCTGGAAACACCATATATTTT. This sequence joins TRBV5-1 and TRBJ1-3; 7 positions match TRBD1. The CDR3 covers 16 residues. Trimming at V came to 0 bases and at J to 1 base, leaving 4 bases not matched to a gene. Germline CDR1 is SGHRS and CDR2 is YFSETQ. Drawing the rest from reference TRBV5-1 and TRBJ1-3, the complete variable domain is KAGVTQTPRYLIKTRGQQVTLSCSPISGHRSVSWYQQTPGQGLQFLFEYFSETQRNKGNFPGRFSGRQFSNSRSEMNVSTLELGDSALYLCASSLGQGGSGNTIYFGEGSWLTVV.

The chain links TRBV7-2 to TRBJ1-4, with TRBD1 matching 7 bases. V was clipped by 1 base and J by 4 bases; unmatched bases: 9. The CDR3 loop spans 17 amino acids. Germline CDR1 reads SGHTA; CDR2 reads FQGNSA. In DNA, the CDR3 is TGTGCCAGCAGCTTAGACACCTTTCAGGGGGGTAATGAAAAACTGTTTTTT. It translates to CASSLDTFQGGNEKLFF.

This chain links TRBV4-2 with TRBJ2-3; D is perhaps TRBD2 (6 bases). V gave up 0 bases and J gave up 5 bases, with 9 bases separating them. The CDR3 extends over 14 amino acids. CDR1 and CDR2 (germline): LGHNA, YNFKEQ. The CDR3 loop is CASSQENGRDTQYF. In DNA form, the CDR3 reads TGTGCCAGCAGCCAAGAAAACGGGAGAGATACGCAGTATTTT.

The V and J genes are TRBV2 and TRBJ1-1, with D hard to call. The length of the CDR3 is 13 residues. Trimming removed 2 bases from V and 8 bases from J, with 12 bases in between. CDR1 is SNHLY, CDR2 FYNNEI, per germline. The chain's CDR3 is CASSELSNTEAFF. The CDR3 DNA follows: TGTGCCAGCAGTGAATTGAGCAATACCGAAGCTTTCTTT.

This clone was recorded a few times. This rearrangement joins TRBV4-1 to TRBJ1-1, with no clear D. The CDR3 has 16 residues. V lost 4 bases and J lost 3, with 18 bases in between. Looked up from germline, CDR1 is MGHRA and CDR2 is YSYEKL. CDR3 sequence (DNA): TGCGCCAGCAGCCCCAGCTTAGGAGGCGGGGACACTGAAGCTTTCTTT. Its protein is CASSPSLGGGDTEAFF.

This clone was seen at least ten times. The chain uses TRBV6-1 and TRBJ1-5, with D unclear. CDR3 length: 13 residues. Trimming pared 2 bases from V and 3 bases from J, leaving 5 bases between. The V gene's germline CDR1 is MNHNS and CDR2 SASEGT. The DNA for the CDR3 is TGTGCCAGCAGTGAACAGGACAATCAGCCCCAGCATTTT. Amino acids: CASSEQDNQPQHF.

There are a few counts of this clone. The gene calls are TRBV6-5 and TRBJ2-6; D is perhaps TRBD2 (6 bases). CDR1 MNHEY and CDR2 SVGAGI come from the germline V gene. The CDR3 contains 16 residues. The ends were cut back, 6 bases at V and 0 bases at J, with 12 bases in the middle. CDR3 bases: TGTGCCAGCAGATACCTTAGCGGCTCTGGGGCCAACGTCCTGACTTTC. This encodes CASRYLSGSGANVLTF.

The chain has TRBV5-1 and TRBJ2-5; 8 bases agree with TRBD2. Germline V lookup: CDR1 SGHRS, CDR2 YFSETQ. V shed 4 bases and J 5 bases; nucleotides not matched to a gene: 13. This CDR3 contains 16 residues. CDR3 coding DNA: TGCGCCAGCAGCCTAACGAGCGGGAGTCTTTGGGAGACCCAGTACTTC. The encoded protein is CASSLTSGSLWETQYF.

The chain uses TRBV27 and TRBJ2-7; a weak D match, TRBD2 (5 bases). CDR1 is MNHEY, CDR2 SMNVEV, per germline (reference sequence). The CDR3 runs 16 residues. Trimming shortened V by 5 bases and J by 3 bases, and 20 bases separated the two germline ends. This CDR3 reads CASSRGGVQAVYEQYF. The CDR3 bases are TGTGCCAGCAGTCGGGGTGGGGTCCAGGCTGTCTACGAGCAGTACTTC.

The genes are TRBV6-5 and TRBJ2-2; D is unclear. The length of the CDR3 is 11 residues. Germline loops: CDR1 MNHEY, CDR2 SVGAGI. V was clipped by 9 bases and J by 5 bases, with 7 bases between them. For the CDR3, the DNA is TGTGCCAGTTCGAGGACCGGGGAGCTGTTTTTT. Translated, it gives CASSRTGELFF.

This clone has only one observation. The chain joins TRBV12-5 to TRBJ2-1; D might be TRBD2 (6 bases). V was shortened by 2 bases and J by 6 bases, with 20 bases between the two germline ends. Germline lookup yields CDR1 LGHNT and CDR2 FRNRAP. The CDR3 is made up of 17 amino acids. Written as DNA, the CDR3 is TGTGCTAGTGGTTTGCCTCCGCGGGACCGAATCGCCAATGAGCAGTTCTTC. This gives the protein CASGLPPRDRIANEQFF.

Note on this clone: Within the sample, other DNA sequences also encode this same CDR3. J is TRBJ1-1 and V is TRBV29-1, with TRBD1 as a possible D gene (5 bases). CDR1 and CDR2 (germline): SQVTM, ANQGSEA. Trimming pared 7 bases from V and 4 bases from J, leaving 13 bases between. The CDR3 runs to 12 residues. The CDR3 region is CSGLRGVTEAFF. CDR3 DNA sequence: TGCAGCGGACTCCGGGGGGTCACTGAAGCTTTCTTT.

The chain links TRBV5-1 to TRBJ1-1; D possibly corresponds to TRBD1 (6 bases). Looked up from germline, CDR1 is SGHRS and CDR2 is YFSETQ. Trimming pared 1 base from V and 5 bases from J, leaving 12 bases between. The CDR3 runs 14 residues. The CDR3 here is CASSLQGSGTEAFF. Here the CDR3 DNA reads TGCGCCAGCAGCTTGCAGGGGTCAGGGACTGAAGCTTTCTTT.

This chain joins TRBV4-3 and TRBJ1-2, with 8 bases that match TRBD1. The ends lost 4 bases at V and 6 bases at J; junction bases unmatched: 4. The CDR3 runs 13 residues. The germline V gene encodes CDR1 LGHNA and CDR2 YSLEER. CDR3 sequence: CASSPTTGDGYTF. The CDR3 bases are TGCGCCAGCAGCCCTACGACAGGGGATGGCTACACCTTC.

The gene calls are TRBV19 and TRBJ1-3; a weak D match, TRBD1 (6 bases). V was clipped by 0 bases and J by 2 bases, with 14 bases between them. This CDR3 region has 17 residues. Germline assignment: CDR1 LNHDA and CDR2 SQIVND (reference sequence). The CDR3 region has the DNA TGTGCCAGTAGTATAGAGTCTTTTGGGGGCGCTGGAAACACCATATATTTT. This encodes CASSIESFGGAGNTIYF.